This paragraph reports one T cell receptor beta chain. How the authors handled the data: Amplification from reference gene primers served as the basis for estimated nucleated cell counts. Method: immunoSEQ multiplex PCR; TCRdb's copy keeps in-frame clones and lacks some. V, J and clone size derive from that table, while D and trimming were established from the DNA sequence. There are hundreds of thousands of clones in the sample; roughly 85% occur only once, and 10% to 15% lies in the top ten. This record belongs to a study of blood T cell repertoires in COVID-19. Study context: The United States, Italy and Spain were the sources of the acute and convalescent COVID-19 samples. From T cells, B-cell-depleted T cells, or PBMCs came the material, which was cDNA or gDNA.

Trimming took off 4 bases at V and 0 bases at J, with 11 bases between the two ends. The CDR3 length is 15 residues. Germline CDR1 SGHRS, CDR2 YFSETQ. The chain uses TRBV5-1 and TRBJ1-5; maybe TRBD1 (6 bases). This clonotype originated in a human donor in a cohort sampled during active COVID-19. The sequencing sample was made of peripheral blood. The CDR3 sequence: CASSQGTNSNQPQHF. The CDR3 coding sequence is TGCGCCAGCAGCCAGGGGACAAATAGCAATCAGCCCCAGCATTTT. Supplemented by reference TRBV5-1 and TRBJ1-5, the full variable domain reads KAGVTQTPRYLIKTRGQQVTLSCSPISGHRSVSWYQQTPGQGLQFLFEYFSETQRNKGNFPGRFSGRQFSNSRSEMNVSTLELGDSALYLCASSQGTNSNQPQHFGDGTRLSIL.